The sequence of this T cell receptor (beta chain) was determined in a study of shared clonotypes between healthy human individuals (dated by TCRdb to 2020 to 2022). At the level of the whole study: A couple of women and three men aged 18 to 49 years were included in the cohort. For each donor, three plates each were used for CD4 naive and CD4 memory, two plates were used for CD8 naive, and one plate was used for CD8 memory. To estimate repertoire size and how much clonotypes are shared between individuals, the study performed deep sequencing of blood TCR repertoires from roughly five healthy adults. Different laboratories and diverse techniques were used to prepare libraries and sequence TCR repertoires, to increase sequencing depth and limit assay-specific biases. Between about 0.94 and 8.9 billion PBMCs per donor were obtained by leukapheresis.

Using the deep immunoSEQ assay, TCR CDR3 regions were amplified from genomic DNA by multiplex PCR. For each cell subset, the extracted genomic DNA was distributed evenly across all wells of several immunoSEQ 96-well plates, and each plate served as one replicate. For sorted subsets, about 200 ng genomic DNA, equal to tens of thousands of T cell genomes, was loaded into each replicate PCR. Purified libraries were measured with a Qubit 3.0 fluorometer, size-checked on a Bioanalyzer 2100, and measured again with the KAPA Library Quantification kit. Every immunoSEQ 96-well plate was sequenced on a separate single-read 150-cycle Illumina NextSeq 550 flow cell. The authors' analysis ran thus. Because the immunoSEQ output held only junctional sequences and lacked quality scores, the filtering could not match the filtering applied to full-length reads. Sequences were annotated with PyIR, a Python wrapper for IgBLAST v1.9, and V/J genes and CDR3 were assigned using IMGT germline references. Any read was removed if the V/J assignment was weak (E-value above 1e-6), the CDR3 was missing, or the read contained stop codons, out-of-frame junctions, or ambiguous translated residues. V3J clonotypes were defined as sequences sharing an identical inferred V gene, J gene, and CDR3 amino acid sequence. To compute the percentage overlap between repertoires, the number of shared unique clonotypes was divided by the size of the smaller repertoire. Richness of each repertoire was evaluated using RTK rarefaction, the Chao1 estimator, and Recon v2.1 estimates of unobserved clonotypes. OLGA was used to compute generation probabilities for all TCRbeta clonotypes that the gDNA method yielded from four donors. This is the immuneACCESS table as TCRdb keeps it, with only in-frame sequences that have V and J called. A part of the clones is gone; compared with another copy, unresolved V genes explain less than half, and the rest is unexplained. The DNA gave D and trimming, while V, J and clone size come from that table. Across this sample there are roughly 590,000 clones, with 95% to 96% seen only once. Clones ranked in the top ten supply less than 0.13% of the sample.

For this clone: What this receptor recognizes is not known. Base qualities are not recorded, but no much larger clone differs from it by a single base.

The germline V gene (reference sequence) supplies CDR1 SEHNR and CDR2 FQNEAQ. The CDR3 starts with the cysteine, ends with the phenylalanine, and has 14 residues. The DNA shown is the 42-base CDR3, in frame from base 1. The junction shows trimming of 5 bases on V and 3 bases on J, plus 13 bases between the germline ends. Results and caveats for the whole study, not just this receptor: Because the study included only a small number of donors, the genetic and exposure-history diversity represented was limited. Roughly 5.2% of naive CD4, more than 3% of naive CD8, about 2.1% of memory CD4, and approximately 0.4% of memory CD8 clonotypes were shared across several donors. Compared with non-shared clonotypes, the clonotypes found in all four sorted-subset donors had higher generation probabilities. Only blood was sampled, and tissue TCR repertoires likely differ from those in blood. Pairwise subsampling indicated that sequencing depth was expected to affect the degree of clonotype sharing among donors. Rarefaction of sorted-subset datasets indicated incomplete sequencing despite the large sequencing depth. Estimated clonotype richness was generally larger for naive than for memory subsets.

CD8 naive samples were CD45RO-negative cells positively selected for CCR7, giving a CD45RA+CCR7+ population that excluded TemRA cells. The donors were healthy, HIV-negative adults with no recently reported acute infections or vaccinations. Every donor was a Caucasian adult living in Nashville, Tennessee, USA. After blood collection by leukapheresis, PBMCs were isolated using Ficoll-Histopaque density gradient centrifugation and then cryopreserved in the vapor phase of liquid nitrogen. Purity and quantity of every magnetically sorted T cell population were checked by analytical flow cytometry. Genomic DNA was isolated from every sorted fraction and measured by UV absorbance on a Nanodrop 2000c.

Material: naive CD8+ T cells sorted from blood. The cell subset or site label, as the study defines it: CD45RA+CCR7+. The rearranged segments are TRBV7-9 and TRBJ1-2; the D gene is possibly TRBD1, with 5 bases matching. The sequence was obtained from a woman in her thirties in good health. The CDR3 has the sequence CASSGSEGYYGYTF. The DNA is as follows: TGTGCCAGCAGCGGTTCAGAGGGGTACTATGGCTACACCTTC.